The entry below describes one TCR beta chain. There are many counts of this clonotype. This receptor's antigen is unknown. Per-base quality was not reported, and no clone a single base away is much larger than it. From a lookup of the germline V gene (reference sequence), CDR1 and CDR2 are SEHNR and FQNEAQ. Reading from cysteine to phenylalanine, the CDR3 counts 15 amino acids. The sequence is cut down to CDR3 DNA, 45 bases in frame from base 1. The junction carries 14 bases between V and J, which are trimmed by 5 bases and 2 bases respectively. This entry comes from a study of T-cell reconstitution after alpha-beta-depleted transplantation in children (dated by TCRdb to between 2015 and 2016). Context from the whole study: T-cell immune reconstitution after TCRalphabeta/CD19-depleted allogeneic hematopoietic cell transplantation in children was quantitatively tracked in the study by means of TCR repertoire profiling.

Libraries were prepared through PCR. The instrument was an Illumina HiSeq 2500. TCR libraries were prepared with molecular barcoding, using unique molecular identifiers to normalize TCRbeta repertoire quantification. TCRdb's own reprocessing of the public reads used fastp at Q25 and MiXCR and kept productive beta chains. Every distinct CDR3 protein forms one entry, paired with its most common genes and DNA. For this sample there are more than 250,000 distinct CDR3 sequences; approximately 9.8% appear just once. The top ten clonotypes cover roughly a tenth of the sample. This clonotype was obtained from a human donor who donated a stem cell graft to a child with SCID. The rearrangement joined TRBV7-9 to TRBJ2-3, and TRBD1 may be the D gene, going by 5 matching bases. Source: PBMCs from the stem cell graft donor, taken from the stem cell graft. The DNA sequence is TGTGCCAGCAGCCCACAGGTCTCGGACACAGATACGCAGTATTTT. This sequence encodes CASSPQVSDTDTQYF.